This T cell receptor (beta chain) was observed in a study of T cells in narcolepsy. Clones were read by immunoSEQ multiplex PCR, and TCRdb kept only the in-frame ones, dropping some. The sample consists of some 14,000 clones, 85% to 90% of them appearing once. Trimming took off 2 bases at V and 4 bases at J, with 18 bases between the two ends. Germline V CDR1 and CDR2: SGHRS, YFSETQ. CDR3 size: 16 residues. The source is a human donor with narcolepsy. The sample consisted of CD45RA- memory CD4+ T cells from PBMCs. J is TRBJ1-1 and V is TRBV5-1; maybe TRBD1 (5 bases). The CDR3: CASSLGVGGGPTEAFF. In DNA, the CDR3 is TGCGCCAGCAGCTTAGGGGTGGGTGGCGGACCCACTGAAGCTTTCTTT. The full variable domain, its missing parts supplied by reference TRBV5-1 and TRBJ1-1, is KAGVTQTPRYLIKTRGQQVTLSCSPISGHRSVSWYQQTPGQGLQFLFEYFSETQRNKGNFPGRFSGRQFSNSRSEMNVSTLELGDSALYLCASSLGVGGGPTEAFFGQGTRLTVV.